What follows describes a single T cell receptor beta chain. This record belongs to a study of cytomegalovirus exposure and HLA in healthy donors. Germline assignment: CDR1 SGHTA and CDR2 FQGNSA. V lost 5 bases and J lost 1, with 14 bases in between. The CDR3 is made up of 15 amino acids. PCR involved 60 Vbeta and 13 Jbeta primers. Produced via immunoSEQ multiplex PCR; TCRdb's table is partial and in-frame only. The table includes about 140,000 clones, 75% to 80% detected once. The sample was PBMCs. This chain links TRBV7-2 with TRBJ1-1; D is unresolved. The sequence was collected from a man aged 18 to 29 in good health and CMV-seronegative. The chain's CDR3 is CASSALTAGNTEAFF. In nucleotides, the CDR3 is TGTGCCAGCAGCGCACTTACGGCAGGGAACACTGAAGCTTTCTTT.